This T cell receptor beta chain stems from a study of blood T cell repertoires in COVID-19. Per the original data handling: Researchers report that nucleated cell counts were estimated from reference gene primer amplification. Generated by immunoSEQ multiplex PCR, the TCRdb table keeps only in-frame clones and is missing some. That table is the source of V, J and clone size, and D and trimming were worked out from the DNA. The repertoire holds over 30,000 clones, roughly 80% seen once, with about 29% in the top ten. The ends were cut back, 4 bases at V and 2 bases at J, with 20 bases in the middle. This CDR3 spans 17 amino acids. Germline V lookup: CDR1 SGHTA, CDR2 FQGNSA.

The chain couples TRBV7-2 to TRBJ1-2; D perhaps matches TRBD1 (6 bases). Sequencing was done on a sample of peripheral blood. This receptor was taken from a man older than 75 with active or convalescent COVID-19. The CDR3 DNA sequence: TGTGCCAGCAGCTCCAGGGGAGGGGTAGGGCGAAACTATGGCTACACCTTC. Its protein is CASSSRGGVGRNYGYTF.